The rows below give T cell receptor beta chains drawn from one sample of a study of cytotoxic CD8 clonotypes in ibrutinib-treated CLL. Clones were read by immunoSEQ multiplex PCR, and TCRdb kept only the in-frame ones, dropping some. The profile shows 120,000 to 150,000 clones, approximately 90% of them singletons. Sequenced here: PBMCs, sampled after 12 months of ibrutinib treatment. Every receptor here comes from a human donor with chronic lymphocytic leukemia. CDR3s include the opening cysteine and the closing phenylalanine or tryptophan. D genes are given only for firm matches. Clone size is given for some rows only: seen once, a few or many times, or a class if the clone is expanded.

j_call v_call d_call clone_size cdr3_nt cdr3_aa
TRBJ2-1 TRBV28 - - TGTGCCAGCAGTTTCCCCCTTTCCCTCGACAGTGAGCAGTTCTTC CASSFPLSLDSEQFF
TRBJ2-5 TRBV7-2 - - TGTGCCAGCAGCTCCCTTGTATTCGGGGAGACCCAGTACTTC CASSSLVFGETQYF
TRBJ2-6 TRBV10-1 - - TGCGCCAGCAGTGAGTCGAGGGTTGGGGCCAACGTCCTGACTTTC CASSESRVGANVLTF
TRBJ2-1 TRBV4-3 - - TGCGCCAGCAGCCAAGAATGGCTAGCTACGACCTACAATGAGCAGTTCTTC CASSQEWLATTYNEQFF
TRBJ2-1 TRBV28 TRBD1 - TGTGCCAGCAGTGGCTCCGGGACAGTCGACAATGAGCAGTTCTTC CASSGSGTVDNEQFF
TRBJ2-1 TRBV10-3 - - TGTGCCATCAGTGAGCCTGACGGGGGCGGGGTTAACAATGAGCAGTTCTTC CAISEPDGGGVNNEQFF
TRBJ1-3 TRBV5-1 - - TGCGCCAGCAGCTTGGTCCCAAATCTCAGCTCTGGAAACACCATATATTTT CASSLVPNLSSGNTIYF
TRBJ2-7 TRBV28 - - TGTGCCAGCAATGGTAGAGCCGACAACGAGCAGTACTTC CASNGRADNEQYF
TRBJ2-7 TRBV7-8 - - TGTGCCAGCAGCTTAGCGGGGGGCGGCGAGCAGTACTTC CASSLAGGGEQYF
TRBJ2-7 TRBV28 - few TGTGCCAGCAGTTTGTGGGCCCTCGAGCAGTACTTC CASSLWALEQYF
TRBJ1-5 TRBV6-1 TRBD1 - TGTGCCAGCAGTGTTTTCCAGGGGGTAGGAAATCAGCCCCAGCATTTT CASSVFQGVGNQPQHF
TRBJ2-7 TRBV19 TRBD2 - TGTGCCAGTAGTAGCGGGAGAGAAATCCACGAGCAGTACTTC CASSSGREIHEQYF
TRBJ2-7 TRBV29-1 - - TGCAGCGTTGCACAGAACTACGAGCAGTACTTC CSVAQNYEQYF
TRBJ1-4 TRBV7-8 TRBD1 once TGTGCCAGCAGCTTTACCGGGACAGGGCGTTCTAATGAAAAACTGTTTTTT CASSFTGTGRSNEKLFF
TRBJ2-3 TRBV9 - - TGTGCCAGCAGCGTAGGAGGGATTGGGACAGATACGCAGTATTTT CASSVGGIGTDTQYF
TRBJ2-5 TRBV7-2 - - TGTGCCAGCAGCTTAAAAGGGGGGCAAGAGACCCAGTACTTC CASSLKGGQETQYF
TRBJ2-7 TRBV27 - - TGTGCCAGCAGTTTCGGAGCGGGTGAGCAGTACTTC CASSFGAGEQYF
TRBJ2-7 TRBV29-1 TRBD2 - TGCAGCGTTGAAGATCGGACTAGCGGGACTTCGGACGAGCAGTACTTC CSVEDRTSGTSDEQYF
TRBJ1-3 TRBV7-8 - - TGTGCCAGCAGCTCGGGACTATTCTCTGGAAACACCATATATTTT CASSSGLFSGNTIYF
TRBJ1-5 TRBV4-1 TRBD1 once TGCGCCAGCAGCCAAGATACCACCCAGAGCGGGACAGACAATCAGCCCCAGCATTTT CASSQDTTQSGTDNQPQHF